This TCR beta chain was captured in a study of blood T cell repertoires in COVID-19. Study-level background: The United States, Italy and Spain provided the acute and convalescent COVID-19 samples. The cDNA or gDNA used as material had been derived from T cells, B-cell-depleted T cells, or PBMCs.

The V gene's germline CDR1 is MNHNS and CDR2 SASEGT. Trimming removed 1 base from V and 8 bases from J; junction bases left unmatched: 6. The CDR3 runs 15 residues. This clone was seen only a few times. Per the authors' pipeline: Amplification with reference gene primers provided the estimates of nucleated cell counts. The assay was immunoSEQ multiplex PCR, and TCRdb's table has in-frame clones only and misses some. V and J calls and clone size are given by that table; D and trimming were obtained from the DNA. The table lists about 140,000 clones, around 89% of them singletons. This receptor was obtained from a woman in her sixties or seventies with active COVID-19. Sequenced input: peripheral blood. J is TRBJ2-1 and V is TRBV6-1; 9 nucleotides match TRBD2. Written as DNA, the CDR3 is TGTGCCAGCAGTGAAGTAGCGGGAGATAGGGATGAGCAGTTCTTC. This encodes CASSEVAGDRDEQFF.